Included here is one T cell receptor (beta chain) sequence, with context. The data derive from a study of blood T cell repertoires in COVID-19. Study-wide background: There were acute and convalescent COVID-19 samples, and they came from the United States, Italy and Spain. Sources were T cells, B-cell-depleted T cells, or PBMCs; the material itself was cDNA or gDNA.

Researchers sorted participants into cohorts using their self-reported clinical history. Exposed study participants had met a COVID-19 case within 2 weeks before entry. V was trimmed by 0 bases and J by 4 bases, leaving 10 bases between them. Germline values: CDR1 KGHSH, CDR2 LQKENI. This CDR3 is built from 16 residues. The table came from immunoSEQ multiplex PCR; TCRdb's copy has only in-frame clones and leaves some out. The sample has about 270,000 clones, about 91% seen once; the top ten hold about 3%. The sequenced material came from PBMCs or T cells enriched from blood (not recorded which). The chain couples TRBV18 to TRBJ1-6; D uncertain. This clonotype was obtained from a man aged 35-49 years who had been exposed to COVID-19. CDR3 sequence (DNA): TGTGCCAGCTCACCACCGATTCAGACATATAATTCACCCCTCCACTTT. The encoded protein is CASSPPIQTYNSPLHF.